This T cell receptor beta chain was captured in a study of human T cells and chemical hapten exposure. TCRdb called the RACE reads again in MiXCR, with one record for every CDR3 protein. The table includes 200,000 to 300,000 distinct CDR3 sequences, approximately 8.6% detected once. Time point indicated: pre-sensitization, week 0. The treatment here: therapeutic diphenylcyclopropenone sensitization with weekly scalp DPC. The receptor was isolated from a woman aged 40 to 50 with alopecia areata. Some clones in this sample may be carry-over from other donors' samples. Sequencing was performed on whole blood, taken in connection with sensitization to the hapten diphenylcyclopropenone (DPC).

CDR3 DNA: TGCGCCAGCAGCTTTTTAGCGGGGGGAGCTTACGAGCAGTACTTC. It encodes CASSFLAGGAYEQYF. This chain connects TRBV5-1 to TRBJ2-7; TRBD2 aligns across 10 bases. The CDR3 has 15 residues. The germline V gene encodes CDR1 SGHRS and CDR2 YFSETQ. V trimming: 2 bases; J trimming: 4 bases; junction bases outside the gene matches: 6. The full variable domain, in which reference TRBV5-1 and TRBJ2-7 provide the parts outside the CDR3, is KAGVTQTPRYLIKTRGQQVTLSCSPISGHRSVSWYQQTPGQGLQFLFEYFSETQRNKGNFPGRFSGRQFSNSRSEMNVSTLELGDSALYLCASSFLAGGAYEQYFGPGTRLTVT.